This entry features one TCR beta chain sequence. Its antigen is not known. The trim removed 2 bases at V and 1 base at J, leaving 9 bases unmatched. Per germline, CDR1 SGHTA and CDR2 FQGNSA. This CDR3 contains 18 residues. These data originate in a study of OX40 agonist ivuxolimab in advanced cancers. Study-level background: Patients received ivuxolimab, an agonistic anti-OX40 (CD134) antibody. Findings and limits, study-wide: Doses of 0.1 to 3.0 mg/kg were accompanied by clonal expansion of CD4+ and CD8+ blood T cells by week 6.

Sequenced by immunoSEQ multiplex PCR; TCRdb stores in-frame clones only, minus some. Of over 85,000 clones listed, over 75% are singletons. The gene calls are TRBV7-2 and TRBJ2-3; 10 nucleotides match TRBD2. The sample in question was CD4+ or CD8+ T cells sorted from blood, obtained in a trial of the OX40 agonist ivuxolimab. This clonotype was obtained from an adult with an advanced solid tumor such as melanoma, head and neck, liver or kidney cancer. CDR3 DNA: TGTGCCAGCAGCTTAAGGGGAGCGGGAGGGCCGGGCACAGATACGCAGTATTTT. Encoded protein: CASSLRGAGGPGTDTQYF.